The text below deals with one T cell receptor (beta chain). The entry originates in a study of blood T cell repertoires in COVID-19. Background on the study: Whether acute or convalescent, the COVID-19 samples came from the United States, Italy and Spain. T cells, B-cell-depleted T cells, or PBMCs supplied cDNA or gDNA.

The CDR3 is made up of 15 amino acids. V was cut by 1 base and J by 3 bases, with 10 bases left in between. Germline V gives CDR1 SGHTA, CDR2 FQGNSA. Per the original data handling: Reference gene primer amplification gave estimated nucleated cell counts. This table comes from immunoSEQ multiplex PCR, and its TCRdb copy is limited to in-frame clones, with some not included. From that table come the V and J calls and clone size; the DNA was used to work out D and trimming. Of around 250,000 clones in the sample, about nine tenths were seen once. This chain connects TRBV7-2 to TRBJ1-5, with D perhaps TRBD1 (6 bases). This TCR derives from a human donor in a cohort exposed to, infected with or recovered from COVID-19 (not recorded which). The donor label of this sample is uncertain. The sample was PBMCs or T cells enriched from blood (not recorded which). CDR3 in amino acids: CASSLVGANNQPQHF. The DNA of the CDR3 is TGTGCCAGCAGCTTAGTGGGGGCGAACAATCAGCCCCAGCATTTT.